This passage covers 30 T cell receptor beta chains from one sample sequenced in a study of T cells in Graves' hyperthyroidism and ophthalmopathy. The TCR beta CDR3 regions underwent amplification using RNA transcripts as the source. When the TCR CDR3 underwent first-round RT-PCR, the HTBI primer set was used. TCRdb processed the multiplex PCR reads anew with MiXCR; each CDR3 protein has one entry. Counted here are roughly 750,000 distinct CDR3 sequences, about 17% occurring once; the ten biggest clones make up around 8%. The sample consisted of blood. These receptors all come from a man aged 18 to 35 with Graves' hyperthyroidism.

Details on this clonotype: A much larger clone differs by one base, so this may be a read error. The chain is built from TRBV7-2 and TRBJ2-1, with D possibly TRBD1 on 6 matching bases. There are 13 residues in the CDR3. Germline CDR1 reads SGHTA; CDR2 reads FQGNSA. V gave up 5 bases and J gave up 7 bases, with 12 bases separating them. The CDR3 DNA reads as TGTGCCAGCAGCACTGGACAGAAGAATGAGCAGTTCTTC. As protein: CASSTGQKNEQFF.

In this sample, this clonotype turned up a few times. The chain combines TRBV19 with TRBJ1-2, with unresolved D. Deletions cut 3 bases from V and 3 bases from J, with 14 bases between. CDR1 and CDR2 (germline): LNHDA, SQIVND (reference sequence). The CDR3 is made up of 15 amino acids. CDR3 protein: CASSIVAGAYYGYTF. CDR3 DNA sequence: TGTGCCAGTAGTATTGTGGCAGGAGCTTACTATGGCTACACCTTC.

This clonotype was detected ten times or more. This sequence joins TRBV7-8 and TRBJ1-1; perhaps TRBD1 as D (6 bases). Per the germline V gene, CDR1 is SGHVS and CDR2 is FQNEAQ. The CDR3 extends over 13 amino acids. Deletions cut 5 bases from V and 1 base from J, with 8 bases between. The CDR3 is CASSPGANTEAFF. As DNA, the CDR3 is TGTGCCAGCAGCCCGGGGGCGAACACTGAAGCTTTCTTT.

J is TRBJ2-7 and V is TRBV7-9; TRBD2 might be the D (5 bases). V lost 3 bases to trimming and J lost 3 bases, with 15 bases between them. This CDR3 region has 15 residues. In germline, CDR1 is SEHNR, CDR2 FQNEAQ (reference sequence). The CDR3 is CASSLHQDEGYEQYF. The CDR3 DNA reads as TGTGCCAGCAGCTTGCACCAGGACGAGGGCTACGAGCAGTACTTC.

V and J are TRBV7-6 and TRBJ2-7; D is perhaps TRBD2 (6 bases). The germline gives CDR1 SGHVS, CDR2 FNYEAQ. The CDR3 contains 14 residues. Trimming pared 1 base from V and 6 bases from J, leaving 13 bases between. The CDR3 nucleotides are TGTGCCAGCAGCTTAGATCCACGCGGGGTCGAGCAGTACTTC. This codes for CASSLDPRGVEQYF.

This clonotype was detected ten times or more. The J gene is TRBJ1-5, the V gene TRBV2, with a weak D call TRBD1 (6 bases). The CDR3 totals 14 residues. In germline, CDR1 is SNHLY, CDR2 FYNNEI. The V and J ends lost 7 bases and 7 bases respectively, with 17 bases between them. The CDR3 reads CASTRQVPEQPQHF. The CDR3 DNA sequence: TGTGCCAGCACTAGACAGGTCCCAGAGCAGCCCCAGCATTTT.

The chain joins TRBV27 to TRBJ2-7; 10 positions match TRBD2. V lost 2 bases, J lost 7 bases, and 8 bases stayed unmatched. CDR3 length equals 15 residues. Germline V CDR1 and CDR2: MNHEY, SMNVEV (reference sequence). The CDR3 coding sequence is TGTGCCAGCAGTTTAGAAGCGGGAGGGCCGTGGGAGCAGTACTTC. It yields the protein CASSLEAGGPWEQYF.

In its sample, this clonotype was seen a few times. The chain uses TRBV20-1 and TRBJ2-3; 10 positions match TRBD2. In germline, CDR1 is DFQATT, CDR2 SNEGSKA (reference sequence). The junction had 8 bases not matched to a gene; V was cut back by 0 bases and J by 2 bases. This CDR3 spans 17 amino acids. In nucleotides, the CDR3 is TGCAGTGCTAGAGAATTTAGCGGGAGGACCGTCACAGATACGCAGTATTTT. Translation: CSAREFSGRTVTDTQYF.

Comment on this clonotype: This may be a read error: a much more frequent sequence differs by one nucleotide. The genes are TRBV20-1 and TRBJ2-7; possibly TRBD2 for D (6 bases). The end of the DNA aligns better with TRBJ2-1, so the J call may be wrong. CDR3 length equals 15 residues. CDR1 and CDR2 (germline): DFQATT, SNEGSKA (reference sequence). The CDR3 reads CSAGPGARRIYEQFF. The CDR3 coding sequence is TGCAGTGCAGGGCCGGGAGCGCGGAGAATCTACGAGCAGTTCTTC.

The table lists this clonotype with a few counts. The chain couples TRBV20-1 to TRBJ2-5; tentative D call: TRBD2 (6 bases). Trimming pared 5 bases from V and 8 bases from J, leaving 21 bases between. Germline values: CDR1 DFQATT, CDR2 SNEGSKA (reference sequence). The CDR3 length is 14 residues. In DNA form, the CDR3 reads TGCAGTGCTCCCCACGGGTTGAGGGAGGTAACCCAGTACTTC. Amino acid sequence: CSAPHGLREVTQYF.

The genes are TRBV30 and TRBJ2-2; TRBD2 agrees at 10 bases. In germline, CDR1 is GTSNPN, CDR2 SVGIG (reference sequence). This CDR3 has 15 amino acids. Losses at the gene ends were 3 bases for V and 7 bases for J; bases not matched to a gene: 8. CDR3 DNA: TGTGCCTGGAGAAAAGCGGGAGGGCCCGGCGGGGAGCTGTTTTTT. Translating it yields CAWRKAGGPGGELFF.

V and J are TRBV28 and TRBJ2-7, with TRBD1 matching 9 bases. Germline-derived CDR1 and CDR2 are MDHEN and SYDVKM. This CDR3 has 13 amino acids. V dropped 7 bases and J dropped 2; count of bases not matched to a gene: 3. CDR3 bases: TGTGCCAGCAATACAGGGGGCGCCTACGAGCAGTACTTC. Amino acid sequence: CASNTGGAYEQYF.

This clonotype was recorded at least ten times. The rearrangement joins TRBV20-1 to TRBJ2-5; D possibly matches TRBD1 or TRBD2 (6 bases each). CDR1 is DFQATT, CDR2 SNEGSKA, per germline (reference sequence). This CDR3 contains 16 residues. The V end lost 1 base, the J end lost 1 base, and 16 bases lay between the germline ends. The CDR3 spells CSARGGGGRAQETQYF. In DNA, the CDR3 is TGCAGTGCTAGAGGAGGAGGGGGGCGCGCCCAAGAGACCCAGTACTTC.

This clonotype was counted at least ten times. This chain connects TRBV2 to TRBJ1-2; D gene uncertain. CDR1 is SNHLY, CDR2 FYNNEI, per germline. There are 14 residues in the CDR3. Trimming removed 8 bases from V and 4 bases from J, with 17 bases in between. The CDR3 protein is CASHPPRGGYGYTF. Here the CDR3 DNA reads TGTGCCAGCCACCCCCCTCGAGGAGGCTATGGCTACACCTTC. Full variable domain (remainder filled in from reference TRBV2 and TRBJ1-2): EPEVTQTPSHQVTQMGQEVILRCVPISNHLYFYWYRQILGQKVEFLVSFYNNEISEKSEIFDDQFSVERPDGSNFTLKIRSTKLEDSAMYFCASHPPRGGYGYTFGSGTRLTVV.

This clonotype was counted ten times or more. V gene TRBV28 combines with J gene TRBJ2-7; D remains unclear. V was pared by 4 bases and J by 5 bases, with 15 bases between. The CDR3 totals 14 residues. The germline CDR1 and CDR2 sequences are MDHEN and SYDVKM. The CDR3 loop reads CASSSLTGADEQYF. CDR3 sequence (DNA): TGTGCCAGCAGTTCCTTGACTGGCGCGGACGAGCAGTACTTC.

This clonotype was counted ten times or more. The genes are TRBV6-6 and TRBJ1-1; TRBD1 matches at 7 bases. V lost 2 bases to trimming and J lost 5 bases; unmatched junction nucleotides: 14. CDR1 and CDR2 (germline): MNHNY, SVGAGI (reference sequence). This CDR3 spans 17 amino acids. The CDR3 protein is CASSYGPRGSPRTEAFF. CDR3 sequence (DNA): TGTGCCAGCAGTTACGGTCCCAGGGGGTCACCACGGACTGAAGCTTTCTTT.

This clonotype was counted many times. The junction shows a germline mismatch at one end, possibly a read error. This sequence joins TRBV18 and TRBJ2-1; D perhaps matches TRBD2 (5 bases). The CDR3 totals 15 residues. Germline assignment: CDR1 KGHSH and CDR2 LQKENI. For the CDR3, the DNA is TGTGCCAGCTCACCAACCCCAGCGGCCTACAATAAGCAGTTCTTC. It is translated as CASSPTPAAYNKQFF.

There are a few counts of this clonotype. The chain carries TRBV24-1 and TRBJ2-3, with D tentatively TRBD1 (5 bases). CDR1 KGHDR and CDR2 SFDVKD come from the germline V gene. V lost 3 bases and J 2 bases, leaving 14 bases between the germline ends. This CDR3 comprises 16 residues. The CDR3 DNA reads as TGTGCCACCAGTGATCCCTCAGGGTTGAACACAGATACGCAGTATTTT. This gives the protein CATSDPSGLNTDTQYF.

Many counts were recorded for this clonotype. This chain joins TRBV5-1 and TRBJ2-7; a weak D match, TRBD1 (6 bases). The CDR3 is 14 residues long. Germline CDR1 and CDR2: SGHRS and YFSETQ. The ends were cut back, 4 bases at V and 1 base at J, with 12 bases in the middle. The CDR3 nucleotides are TGCGCCAGCAGCAACTCCAGGGGTTCCTACGAGCAGTACTTC. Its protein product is CASSNSRGSYEQYF.

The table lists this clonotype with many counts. Here the CDR3 reads CASSSLEGEKLFF. DNA for the CDR3: TGTGCCAGCAGCTCCCTGGAGGGGGAAAAACTGTTTTTT. V usage is TRBV13 and J usage is TRBJ1-4, with D possibly being TRBD1 (5 bases). CDR3 length: 13 residues. V was pared by 4 bases and J by 8 bases, with 11 bases between. Germline CDR1 PRHDT, CDR2 FYEKMQ (reference sequence).

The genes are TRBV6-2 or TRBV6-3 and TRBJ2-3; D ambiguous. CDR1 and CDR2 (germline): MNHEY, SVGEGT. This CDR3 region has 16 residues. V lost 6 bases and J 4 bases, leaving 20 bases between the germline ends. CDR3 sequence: CASRGRGDRIADTQYF. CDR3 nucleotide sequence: TGTGCCAGCAGGGGTCGTGGAGACCGCATAGCAGATACGCAGTATTTT.

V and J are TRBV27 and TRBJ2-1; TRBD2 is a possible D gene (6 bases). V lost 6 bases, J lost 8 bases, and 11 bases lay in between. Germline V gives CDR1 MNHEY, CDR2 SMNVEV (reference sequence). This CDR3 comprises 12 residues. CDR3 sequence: CASRAPGDEQFF. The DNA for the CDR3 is TGTGCCAGCAGGGCCCCGGGAGATGAGCAGTTCTTC.

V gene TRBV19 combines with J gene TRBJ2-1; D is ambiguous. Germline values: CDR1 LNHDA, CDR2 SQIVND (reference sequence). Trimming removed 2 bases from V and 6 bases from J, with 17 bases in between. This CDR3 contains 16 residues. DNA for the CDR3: TGTGCCAGTAGTATACAGCACGCACGGAGAGGCAATGAGCAGTTCTTC. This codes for CASSIQHARRGNEQFF.

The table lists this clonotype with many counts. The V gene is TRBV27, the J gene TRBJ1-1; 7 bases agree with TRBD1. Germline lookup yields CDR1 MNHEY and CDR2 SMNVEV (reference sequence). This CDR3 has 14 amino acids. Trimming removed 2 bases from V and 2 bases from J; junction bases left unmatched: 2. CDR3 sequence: CASSLGTDNTEAFF. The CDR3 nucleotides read TGTGCCAGCAGTTTAGGGACAGATAACACTGAAGCTTTCTTT.

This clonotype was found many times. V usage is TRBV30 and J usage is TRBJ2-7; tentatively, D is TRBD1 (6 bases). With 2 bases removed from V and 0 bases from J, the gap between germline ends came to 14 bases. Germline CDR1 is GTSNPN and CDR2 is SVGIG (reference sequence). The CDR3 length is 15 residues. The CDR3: CAWSIQGSSSYEQYF. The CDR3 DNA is TGTGCCTGGAGTATCCAGGGGTCAAGCTCCTACGAGCAGTACTTC.

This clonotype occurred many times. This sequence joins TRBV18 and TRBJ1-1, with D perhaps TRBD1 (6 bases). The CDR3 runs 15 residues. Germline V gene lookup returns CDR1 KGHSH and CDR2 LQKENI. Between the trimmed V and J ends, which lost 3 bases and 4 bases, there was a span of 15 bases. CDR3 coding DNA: TGTGCCAGCTCACCCTCCCGTGGACAGTTCACTGAAGCTTTCTTT. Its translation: CASSPSRGQFTEAFF.

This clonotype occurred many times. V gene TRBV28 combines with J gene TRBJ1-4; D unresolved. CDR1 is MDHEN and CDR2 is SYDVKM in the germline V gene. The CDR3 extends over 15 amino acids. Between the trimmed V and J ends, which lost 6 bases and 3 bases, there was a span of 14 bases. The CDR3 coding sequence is TGTGCCAGCAGATCACGTGGGGTCCCTAATGAAAAACTGTTTTTT. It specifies CASRSRGVPNEKLFF.

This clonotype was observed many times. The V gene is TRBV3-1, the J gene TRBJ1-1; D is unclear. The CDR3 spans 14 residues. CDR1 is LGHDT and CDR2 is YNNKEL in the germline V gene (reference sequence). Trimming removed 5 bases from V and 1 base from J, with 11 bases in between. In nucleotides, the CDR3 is TGTGCCAGCAGCTGGCGGAACAGGAACACTGAAGCTTTCTTT. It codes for CASSWRNRNTEAFF.

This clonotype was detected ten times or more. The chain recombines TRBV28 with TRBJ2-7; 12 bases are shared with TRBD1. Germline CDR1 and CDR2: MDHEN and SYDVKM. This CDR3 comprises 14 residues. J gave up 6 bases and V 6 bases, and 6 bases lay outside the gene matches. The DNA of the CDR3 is TGTGCCAGCAGCGGTTGGGACAGGGGGCGCGAGCAGTACTTC. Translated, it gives CASSGWDRGREQYF.

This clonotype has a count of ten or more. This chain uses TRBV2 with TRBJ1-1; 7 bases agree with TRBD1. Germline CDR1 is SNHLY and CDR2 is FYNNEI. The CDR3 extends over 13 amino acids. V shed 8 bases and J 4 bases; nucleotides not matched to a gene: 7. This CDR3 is CASHQGEGTEAFF. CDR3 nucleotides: TGTGCCAGCCACCAGGGGGAAGGCACTGAAGCTTTCTTT.